This T cell receptor beta chain was documented in a study of CD8 T cells in Susac syndrome. Only a few counts were recorded for this clonotype. Germline loops: CDR1 SGHDT, CDR2 YYEEEE. This CDR3 contains 14 residues. The ends were cut back, 3 bases at V and 1 base at J, with 10 bases in the middle. Reverse transcription used about 0.45 to 1 ug RNA and random hexamers. TCRdb analysed the immunoSEQ multiplex PCR reads with MiXCR anew, one entry per CDR3 protein. The table has 110,000 to 150,000 distinct CDR3 sequences, approximately 95% seen once. The source is a human donor in good health. Material: CD8+ T cells from PBMCs. The chain carries TRBV5-6 and TRBJ2-5; no clear D. In DNA form, the CDR3 reads TGTGCCAGCAGCTCTAATAGAGGCCAAGAGACCCAGTACTTC. Residues: CASSSNRGQETQYF.